The T cell receptor beta chain described here comes from a study of CXCR3-negative and CXCR3-positive naive CD8 T cells. Study-level points and caveats: More hydrophobic TRB CDR3s occurred in CXCR3-positive than in CXCR3-negative naive cells.

5' RACE that incorporated UMI labels was used to prepare the TRB cDNA libraries. Each CDR3 protein gets one entry in TCRdb, which reprocessed the 5' RACE reads and gives no DNA. The sample data list 60,000 to 70,000 distinct CDR3 sequences. About this clonotype itself: Its target is unknown.

The V gene's germline CDR1 is MDHEN and CDR2 SYDVKM. The CDR3 has 14 residues. The chain employs TRBV28 and TRBJ2-3; TCRdb designates TRBD1, a call that cannot be tested without DNA. The material sequenced was naive CXCR3+ CD8+ T cells from blood. Subset given: CD45RO-CCR7+CD27+CD95- naive CD8+ T cells expressing CXCR3 (TNR3+). The sequence derives from a human donor in good health. Some clones in this sample may be carry-over from other donors' samples. This chain's CDR3 is CASSEDRVTDTQYF. Complete variable domain (other parts from reference TRBV28 and TRBJ2-3): DVKVTQSSRYLVKRTGEKVFLECVQDMDHENMFWYRQDPGLGLRLIYFSYDVKMKEKGDIPEGYSVSREKKERFSLILESASTNQTSMYLCASSEDRVTDTQYFGPGTRLTVL.